Listed below are T cell receptor beta chains from one sample, sequenced in a study of T cell changes during pregnancy in multiple sclerosis. The data were produced by immunoSEQ multiplex PCR, yet TCRdb's version contains in-frame clones alone and is incomplete. The sample lists over 55,000 clones; 90% to 95% were seen once. The specimen was peripheral blood, collected after pregnancy. The receptors were sampled from a female donor with multiple sclerosis, enrolled in a pregnancy study. Both conserved end residues are part of each CDR3. The D gene is left open where the match is weak.

j_call v_call d_call cdr3_aa
TRBJ2-2 TRBV7-2 NA CASKGGNRGTGELFF
TRBJ2-1 TRBV19 NA CASWQGNEQFF
TRBJ2-7 TRBV29-1 TRBD2 CSVEGRDRYEQYF
TRBJ2-3 TRBV7-2 TRBD2 CASSLSLTSGRRADTQYF
TRBJ2-7 TRBV5-8 TRBD2 CASTELAEQYF
TRBJ2-2 TRBV15 NA CATSREGTRNTGELFF
TRBJ2-1 TRBV7-2 NA CASSRWERMWEQFF
TRBJ2-1 TRBV11-1 NA CASSAGLGLSSDEQFF
TRBJ2-1 TRBV9 NA CASSAAVRSHNEQFF
TRBJ2-7 TRBV7-9 NA CASSFSSSMAYEQYF
TRBJ2-7 TRBV30 NA CAWGLEAIHEQYF
TRBJ2-5 TRBV9 NA CASSAPRRETQYF
TRBJ2-7 TRBV10-3 TRBD2 CAIQLAGGSSYEQYF
TRBJ2-7 TRBV28 NA CATQGNEQYF
TRBJ2-3 TRBV7-3 TRBD2 CASSLGAGGTDTQYF
TRBJ2-7 TRBV11-2 NA CASSLEDVVRGNEQYF
TRBJ2-3 TRBV9 TRBD2 CASSVGSSGRTDTQYF
TRBJ1-1 TRBV5-4 NA CASSLAGGRGGTEAFF
TRBJ2-7 TRBV28 TRBD1 CASRDRGSSYEQYF
TRBJ2-2 TRBV7-9 NA CASSTYERVNTGELFF
TRBJ2-3 TRBV11-2 NA CASSLGTRTDTQYF
TRBJ1-2 TRBV9 NA CASSDPRQDNTIGYTF
TRBJ2-1 TRBV19 NA CASSISPVGLYEQFF
TRBJ2-5 TRBV5-1 TRBD1 CASSGGTGGYQETQYF
TRBJ1-1 TRBV11-3 NA CASSLGKNTEAFF
TRBJ2-2 TRBV25-1 NA CASSEGGGTGELFF
TRBJ2-1 TRBV5-1 TRBD2 CASSPRLAGVNEQFF
TRBJ1-1 TRBV30 TRBD1 CAWSIRQGKAFF
TRBJ2-3 TRBV14 NA CASSQEGATDTQYF
TRBJ2-1 TRBV9 TRBD2 CASSVYGLADIWGQFF
TRBJ2-3 TRBV6-1 NA CASTRGSRTDTQYF
TRBJ2-7 TRBV4-3 TRBD2 CASSQFLGGYEQYF
TRBJ1-2 TRBV6-5 TRBD1 CASSYTRTGGTYGYTF
TRBJ1-5 TRBV5-4 NA CASGGTDNQPQHF
TRBJ2-7 TRBV4-2 TRBD2 CASSQALARSYEQYF
TRBJ2-7 TRBV5-1 TRBD2 CASSLAGGTYEQYF
TRBJ2-1 TRBV7-3 TRBD2 CASSVTSGTYNEQFF
TRBJ1-2 TRBV10-3 NA CAISESSRTYTF
TRBJ1-2 TRBV2 NA CASSEHSDYGYTF
TRBJ2-7 TRBV6-6 NA CASSYPGLGREQYF
TRBJ1-2 TRBV28 TRBD1 CASSPRGSQGAGGYTF
TRBJ2-2 TRBV19 NA CASRADNTGELFF
TRBJ2-5 TRBV7-2 TRBD1 CASSSDRVQETQYF
TRBJ1-3 TRBV19 NA CASSSDRLTNTIYF
TRBJ1-4 TRBV6-5 NA CASSYSTATNEKLFF
TRBJ2-1 TRBV12-5 NA CASGHPVDEQFF
TRBJ2-2 TRBV19 TRBD2 CASKDSGRGGELFF
TRBJ2-1 TRBV5-4 NA CASSRRVGGGITEQFF
TRBJ2-1 TRBV14 TRBD2 CASSVKWGGEQFF
TRBJ1-5 TRBV28 NA CASSPPWADLQHF
TRBJ1-5 TRBV27 NA CASSYSAMGNQPQHF